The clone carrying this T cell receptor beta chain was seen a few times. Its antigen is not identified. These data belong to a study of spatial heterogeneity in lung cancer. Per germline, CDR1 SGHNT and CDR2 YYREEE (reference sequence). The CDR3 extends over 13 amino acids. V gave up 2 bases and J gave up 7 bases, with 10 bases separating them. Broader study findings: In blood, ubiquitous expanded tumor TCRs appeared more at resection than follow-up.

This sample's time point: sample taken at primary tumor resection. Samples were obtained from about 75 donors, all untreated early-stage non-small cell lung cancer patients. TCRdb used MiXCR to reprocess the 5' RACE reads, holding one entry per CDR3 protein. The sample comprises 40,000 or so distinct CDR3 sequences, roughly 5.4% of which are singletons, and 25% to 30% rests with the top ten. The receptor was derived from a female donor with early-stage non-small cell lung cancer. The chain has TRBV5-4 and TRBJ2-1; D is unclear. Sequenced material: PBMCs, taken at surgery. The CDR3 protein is CASSFRAGNEQFF. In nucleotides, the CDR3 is TGTGCCAGCAGCTTTCGGGCTGGAAATGAGCAGTTCTTC.